The present entry profiles one T cell receptor beta chain with its context. The antigen is unknown. Germline CDR1 SGHTA, CDR2 FQGNSA. This CDR3 spans 16 amino acids. With V trimmed by 5 bases and J by 0 bases, 7 bases remained unmatched. This sample stems from a study of T cells in tuberculosis. Study-level points and caveats: Using the GMM-specific repertoire gave under 90% accuracy versus roughly 74% with motifs.

Indicated time point: new active TB diagnosis, blood taken before or within 7 days of starting treatment. Repertoires were generated with immunoSEQ multiplex PCR, while TCRdb's copy carries only in-frame clones and drops some. Seen here are some 30,000 clones, 86% observed once, and the top ten hold around 5.2%. The gene calls are TRBV7-2 and TRBJ2-3; 8 bases line up with TRBD1. The receptor was isolated from an adult with tuberculosis. Material: PBMCs, obtained at tuberculosis diagnosis. CDR3 DNA: TGTGCCAGCAGCCCGCAGGGGGCCGTTAGCACAGATACGCAGTATTTT. Its protein product is CASSPQGAVSTDTQYF. The whole variable domain, remainder taken from reference TRBV7-2 and TRBJ2-3, is GAGVSQSPSNKVTEKGKDVELRCDPISGHTALYWYRQSLGQGLEFLIYFQGNSAPDKSGLPSDRFSAERTGGSVSTLTIQRTQQEDSAVYLCASSPQGAVSTDTQYFGPGTRLTVL.